This T cell receptor (beta chain) is from a study of OX40 agonist ivuxolimab in advanced cancers. Generated by immunoSEQ multiplex PCR, the TCRdb table keeps only in-frame clones and is missing some. The sample carries around 80,000 clones, roughly 89% recorded once. Losses at the gene ends were 0 bases for V and 10 bases for J; bases not matched to a gene: 16. Germline lookup yields CDR1 MGHRA and CDR2 YSYEKL. The CDR3 contains 17 residues. This receptor was identified in an adult with an advanced solid tumor such as melanoma, head and neck, liver or kidney cancer. This chain uses TRBV4-1 with TRBJ1-1; TRBD1 aligns across 8 bases. Source: CD4+ or CD8+ T cells sorted from blood, taken in a trial of the OX40 agonist ivuxolimab. The CDR3 sequence is CASSQDRGSDRVSGAFF. DNA of the CDR3: TGCGCCAGCAGCCAAGATCGGGGCTCGGACAGGGTTTCTGGAGCTTTCTTT.